Sequencing of this T cell receptor beta chain was carried out in a study of T cell responses to AZD1222 COVID-19 vaccine. This table comes from immunoSEQ multiplex PCR, and its TCRdb copy is limited to in-frame clones, with some not included. The profile covers 80,000 to 95,000 clones, with around 73% appearing a single time and more than 20% taken by the ten largest. V trimming: 4 bases; J trimming: 2 bases; junction bases outside the gene matches: 10. The CDR3 extends over 16 amino acids. In germline, CDR1 is MGHRA, CDR2 YSYEKL. The specimen comprised peripheral blood, sampled on day 0 of AZD1222 vaccination. This clonotype was obtained from an adult in good health. The V gene is TRBV4-1, the J gene TRBJ2-7, with 8 bases identical to TRBD1. DNA for the CDR3: TGCGCCAGCAGCCGAGCAAAGACAGGGGAGACCTACGAGCAGTACTTC. Amino acids: CASSRAKTGETYEQYF.